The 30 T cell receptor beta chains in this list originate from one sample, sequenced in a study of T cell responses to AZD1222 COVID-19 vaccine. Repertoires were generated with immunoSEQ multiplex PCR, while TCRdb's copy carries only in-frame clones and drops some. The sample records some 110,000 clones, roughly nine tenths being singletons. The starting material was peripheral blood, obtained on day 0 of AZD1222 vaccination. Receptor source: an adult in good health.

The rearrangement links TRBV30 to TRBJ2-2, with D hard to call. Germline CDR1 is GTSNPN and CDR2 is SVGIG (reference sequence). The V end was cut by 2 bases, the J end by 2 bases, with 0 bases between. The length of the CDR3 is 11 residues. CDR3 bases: TGTGCCTGGAGTAACACCGGGGAGCTGTTTTTT. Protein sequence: CAWSNTGELFF.

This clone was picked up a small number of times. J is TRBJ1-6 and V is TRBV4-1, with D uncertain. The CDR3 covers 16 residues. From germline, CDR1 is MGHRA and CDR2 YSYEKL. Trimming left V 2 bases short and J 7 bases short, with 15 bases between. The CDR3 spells CASSQWVPGSNSPLHF. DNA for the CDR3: TGCGCCAGCAGCCAATGGGTTCCGGGGTCGAATTCACCCCTCCACTTT.

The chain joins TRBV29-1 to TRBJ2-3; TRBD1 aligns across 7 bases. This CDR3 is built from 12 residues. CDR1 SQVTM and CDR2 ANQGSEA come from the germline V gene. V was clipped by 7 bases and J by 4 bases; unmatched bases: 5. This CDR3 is CSGLQGADTQYF. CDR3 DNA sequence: TGCAGCGGCCTTCAGGGGGCAGATACGCAGTATTTT.

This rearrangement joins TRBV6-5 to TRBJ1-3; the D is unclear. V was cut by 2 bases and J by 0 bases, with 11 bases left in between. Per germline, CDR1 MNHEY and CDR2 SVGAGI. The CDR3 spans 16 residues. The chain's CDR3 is CASSYLGRTSGNTIYF. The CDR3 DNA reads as TGTGCCAGCAGTTACCTCGGACGGACCTCTGGAAACACCATATATTTT.

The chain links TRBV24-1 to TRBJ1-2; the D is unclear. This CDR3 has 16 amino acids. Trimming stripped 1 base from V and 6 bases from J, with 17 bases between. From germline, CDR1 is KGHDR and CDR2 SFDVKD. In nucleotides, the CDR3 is TGTGCCACCAGTGATTTAGGCGAGGCCGACCCCCATGGCTACACCTTC. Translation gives CATSDLGEADPHGYTF.

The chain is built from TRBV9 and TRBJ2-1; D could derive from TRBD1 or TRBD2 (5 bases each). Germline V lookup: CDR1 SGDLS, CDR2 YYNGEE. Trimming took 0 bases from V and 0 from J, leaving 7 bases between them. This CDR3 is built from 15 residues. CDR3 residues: CASSVAGRSYNEQFF. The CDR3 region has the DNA TGTGCCAGCAGCGTAGCGGGGCGCTCCTACAATGAGCAGTTCTTC.

The CDR3 here is CASSVATGGGDEKLFF. As DNA, the CDR3 is TGTGCCAGCAGCGTAGCCACAGGGGGCGGCGATGAAAAACTGTTTTTT. The rearrangement joins TRBV9 to TRBJ1-4, with 9 bases identical to TRBD1. Per germline, CDR1 SGDLS and CDR2 YYNGEE. CDR3 length: 16 amino acids. The trim removed 0 bases at V and 6 bases at J, leaving 6 bases unmatched.

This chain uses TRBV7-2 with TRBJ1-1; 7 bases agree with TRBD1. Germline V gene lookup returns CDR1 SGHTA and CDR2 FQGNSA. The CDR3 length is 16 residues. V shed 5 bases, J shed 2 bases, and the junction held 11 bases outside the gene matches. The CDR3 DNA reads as TGTGCCAGCAGCCACCGGGACAGAAGTCTAAACACTGAAGCTTTCTTT. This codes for CASSHRDRSLNTEAFF.

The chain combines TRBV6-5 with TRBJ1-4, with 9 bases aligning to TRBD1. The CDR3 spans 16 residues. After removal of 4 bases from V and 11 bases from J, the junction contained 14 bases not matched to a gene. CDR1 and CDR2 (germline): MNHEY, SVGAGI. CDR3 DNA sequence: TGTGCCAGCAGTTCCTCGGGACAGGGTAGAGGAGGTAAACTGTTTTTT. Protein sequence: CASSSSGQGRGGKLFF.

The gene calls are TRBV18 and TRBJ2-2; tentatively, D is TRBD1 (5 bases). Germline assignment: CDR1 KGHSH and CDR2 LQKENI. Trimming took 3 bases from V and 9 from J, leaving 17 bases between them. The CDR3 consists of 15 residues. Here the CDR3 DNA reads TGTGCCAGCTCACCTACGACAGTTCTGGTGAGGGAGCTGTTTTTT. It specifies CASSPTTVLVRELFF.

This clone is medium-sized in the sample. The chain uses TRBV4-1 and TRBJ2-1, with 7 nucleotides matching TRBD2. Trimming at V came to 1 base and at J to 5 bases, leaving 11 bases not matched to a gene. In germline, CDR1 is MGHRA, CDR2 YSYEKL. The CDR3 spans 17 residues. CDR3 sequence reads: CASSQGPLLGGHNEQFF. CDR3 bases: TGCGCCAGCAGCCAAGGCCCACTACTGGGAGGGCACAATGAGCAGTTCTTC.

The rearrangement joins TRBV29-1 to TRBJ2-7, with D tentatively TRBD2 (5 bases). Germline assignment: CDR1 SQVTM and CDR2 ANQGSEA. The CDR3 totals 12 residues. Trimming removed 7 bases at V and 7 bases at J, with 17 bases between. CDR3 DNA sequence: TGCAGCGGATCCCGGGGTTTCGAGGAGCAGTACTTC. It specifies CSGSRGFEEQYF.

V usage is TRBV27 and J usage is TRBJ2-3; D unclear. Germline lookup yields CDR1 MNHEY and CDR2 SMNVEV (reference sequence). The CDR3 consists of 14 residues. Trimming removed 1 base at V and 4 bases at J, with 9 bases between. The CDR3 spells CASSLYLGSDTQYF. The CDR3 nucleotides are TGTGCCAGCAGTTTATATCTGGGCTCAGATACGCAGTATTTT.

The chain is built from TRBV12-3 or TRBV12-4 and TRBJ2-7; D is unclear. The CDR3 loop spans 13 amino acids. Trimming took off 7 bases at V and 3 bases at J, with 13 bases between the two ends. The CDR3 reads CASMSSQSYEQYF. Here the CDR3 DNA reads TGTGCCAGCATGTCGTCCCAGAGCTACGAGCAGTACTTC.

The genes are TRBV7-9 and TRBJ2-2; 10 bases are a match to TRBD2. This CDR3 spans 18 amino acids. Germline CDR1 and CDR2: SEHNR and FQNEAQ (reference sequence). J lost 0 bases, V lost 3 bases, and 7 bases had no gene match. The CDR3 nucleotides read TGTGCCAGCAGCTTCGGCCTAGCGGGGGCCTCGAACACCGGGGAGCTGTTTTTT. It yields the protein CASSFGLAGASNTGELFF.

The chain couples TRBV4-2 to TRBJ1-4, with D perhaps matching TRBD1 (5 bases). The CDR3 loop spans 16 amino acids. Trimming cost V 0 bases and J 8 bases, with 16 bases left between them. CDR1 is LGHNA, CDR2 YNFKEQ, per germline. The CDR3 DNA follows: TGTGCCAGCAGCCAAGATAGTAGGGGACCCAAGGAAAAACTGTTTTTT. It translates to CASSQDSRGPKEKLFF.

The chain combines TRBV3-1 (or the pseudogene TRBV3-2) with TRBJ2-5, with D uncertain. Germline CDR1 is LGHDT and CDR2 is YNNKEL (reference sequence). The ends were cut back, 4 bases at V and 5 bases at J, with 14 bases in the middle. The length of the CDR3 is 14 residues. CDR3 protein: CASSRLTLGETQYF. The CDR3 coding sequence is TGTGCCAGCAGCCGCCTTACACTCGGGGAGACCCAGTACTTC.

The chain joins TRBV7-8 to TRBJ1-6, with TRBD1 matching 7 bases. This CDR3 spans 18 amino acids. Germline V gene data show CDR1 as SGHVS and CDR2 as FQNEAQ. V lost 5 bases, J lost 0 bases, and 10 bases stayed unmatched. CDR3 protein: CASSRDSQRSSYNSPLHF. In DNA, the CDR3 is TGTGCCAGCAGCCGGGACAGCCAGAGGAGCTCCTATAATTCACCCCTCCACTTT.

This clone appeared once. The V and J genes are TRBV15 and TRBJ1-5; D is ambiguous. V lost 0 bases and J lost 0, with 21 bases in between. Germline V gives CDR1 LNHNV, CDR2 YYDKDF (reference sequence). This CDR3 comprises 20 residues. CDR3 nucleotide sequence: TGTGCCACCAGCAGAGATACAAGGATGGGCAGGAGTTATAGCAATCAGCCCCAGCATTTT. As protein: CATSRDTRMGRSYSNQPQHF.

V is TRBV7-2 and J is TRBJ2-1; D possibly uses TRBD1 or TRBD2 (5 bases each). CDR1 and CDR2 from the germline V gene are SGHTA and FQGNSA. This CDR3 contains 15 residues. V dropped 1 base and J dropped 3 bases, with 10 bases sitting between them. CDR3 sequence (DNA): TGTGCCAGCAGCTTAGTGGGGACGGACTACAATGAGCAGTTCTTC. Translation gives CASSLVGTDYNEQFF.

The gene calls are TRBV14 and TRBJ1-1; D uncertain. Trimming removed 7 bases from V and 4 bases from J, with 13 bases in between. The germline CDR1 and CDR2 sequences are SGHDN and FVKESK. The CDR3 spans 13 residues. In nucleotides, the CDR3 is TGTGCCAGCACAAAGGGAGTTTTCACTGAAGCTTTCTTT. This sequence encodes CASTKGVFTEAFF.

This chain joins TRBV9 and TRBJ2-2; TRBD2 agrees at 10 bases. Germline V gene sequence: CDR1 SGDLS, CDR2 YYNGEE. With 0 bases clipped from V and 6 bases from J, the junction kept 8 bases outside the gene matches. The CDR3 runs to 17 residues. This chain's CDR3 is CASSVENLAGVPGELFF. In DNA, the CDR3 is TGTGCCAGCAGCGTAGAAAACCTAGCGGGAGTTCCCGGGGAGCTGTTTTTT.

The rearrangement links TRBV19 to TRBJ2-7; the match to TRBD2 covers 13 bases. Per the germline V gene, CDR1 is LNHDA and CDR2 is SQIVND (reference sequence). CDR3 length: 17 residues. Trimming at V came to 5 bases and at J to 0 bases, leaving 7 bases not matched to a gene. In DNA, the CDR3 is TGTGCCAGTAGTGCGGGACTAGCGGGATCCTTCTCCTACGAGCAGTACTTC. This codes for CASSAGLAGSFSYEQYF.

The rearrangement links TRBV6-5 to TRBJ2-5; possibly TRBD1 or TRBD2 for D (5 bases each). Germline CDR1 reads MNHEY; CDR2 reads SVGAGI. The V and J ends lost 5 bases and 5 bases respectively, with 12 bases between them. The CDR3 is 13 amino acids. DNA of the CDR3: TGTGCCAGCAGTCCGGGGACCTTCGAGACCCAGTACTTC. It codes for CASSPGTFETQYF.

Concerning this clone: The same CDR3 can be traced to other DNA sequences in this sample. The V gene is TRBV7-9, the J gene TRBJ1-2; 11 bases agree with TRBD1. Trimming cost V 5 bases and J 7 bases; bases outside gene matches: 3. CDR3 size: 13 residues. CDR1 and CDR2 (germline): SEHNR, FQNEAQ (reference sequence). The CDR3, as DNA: TGTGCCAGCAGCCTCGGGACAGGGGGTGGCTACACCTTC. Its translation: CASSLGTGGGYTF.

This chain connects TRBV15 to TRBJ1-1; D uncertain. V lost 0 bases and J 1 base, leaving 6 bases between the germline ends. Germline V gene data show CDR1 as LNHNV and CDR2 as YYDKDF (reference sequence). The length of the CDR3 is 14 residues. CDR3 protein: CATSRDHGNTEAFF. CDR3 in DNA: TGTGCCACCAGCAGAGATCACGGGAACACTGAAGCTTTCTTT.

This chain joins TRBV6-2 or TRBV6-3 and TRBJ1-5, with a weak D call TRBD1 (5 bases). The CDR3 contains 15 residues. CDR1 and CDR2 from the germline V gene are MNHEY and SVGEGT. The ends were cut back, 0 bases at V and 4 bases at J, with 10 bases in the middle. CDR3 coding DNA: TGTGCCAGCAGTTACTCGGCGGCAGGGAATCAGCCCCAGCATTTT. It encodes CASSYSAAGNQPQHF.

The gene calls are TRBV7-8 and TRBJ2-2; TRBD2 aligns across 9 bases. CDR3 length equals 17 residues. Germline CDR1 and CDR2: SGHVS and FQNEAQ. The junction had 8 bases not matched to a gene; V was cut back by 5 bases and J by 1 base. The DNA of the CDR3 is TGTGCCAGCAGCCTACATCTAGCGGGGCTGAACACCGGGGAGCTGTTTTTT. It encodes CASSLHLAGLNTGELFF.

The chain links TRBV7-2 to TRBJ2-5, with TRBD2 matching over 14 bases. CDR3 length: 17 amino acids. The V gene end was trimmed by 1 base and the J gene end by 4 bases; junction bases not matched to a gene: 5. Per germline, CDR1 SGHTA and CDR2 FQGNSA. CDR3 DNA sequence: TGTGCCAGCAGCTTAGTAGGGACTAGCGGGAGTTCAGAGACCCAGTACTTC. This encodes CASSLVGTSGSSETQYF. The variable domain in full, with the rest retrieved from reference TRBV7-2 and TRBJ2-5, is GAGVSQSPSNKVTEKGKDVELRCDPISGHTALYWYRQSLGQGLEFLIYFQGNSAPDKSGLPSDRFSAERTGGSVSTLTIQRTQQEDSAVYLCASSLVGTSGSSETQYFGPGTRLLVL.

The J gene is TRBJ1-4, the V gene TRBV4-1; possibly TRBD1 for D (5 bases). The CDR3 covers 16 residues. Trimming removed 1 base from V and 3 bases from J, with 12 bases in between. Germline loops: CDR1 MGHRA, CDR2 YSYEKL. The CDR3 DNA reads TGCGCCAGCAGCCAAGGGAGGGCGGGGGCTAATGAAAAACTGTTTTTT. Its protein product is CASSQGRAGANEKLFF.